This TCR beta chain was sequenced in a study of lymphopenia after photon versus proton radiotherapy. Only in-frame clones appear in the TCRdb table, and some are missing; sequencing was by immunoSEQ multiplex PCR. Here the sample spans about 160,000 clones, approximately 91% being singletons. Study-level points and caveats: After the lymphocyte nadir, photon-treated repertoires showed oligoclonal expansion, especially of CD8+ Temra cells. A bigger post-nadir fall in TCR diversity correlated inversely with survival time in deceased patients. Authors raise, but do not show, better survival with proton therapy. Proton therapy kept repertoires fairly stable, unlike photons, which gained effector/memory cells.

Points on this clone: Its antigen is not known.

The CDR3 runs 13 residues. Germline V gene lookup returns CDR1 MDHEN and CDR2 SYDVKM. With 7 bases removed from V and 1 base from J, the gap between germline ends came to 10 bases. The chain recombines TRBV28 with TRBJ1-1; D is unresolved. This TCR was recovered from a man aged 45 to 65 with gastric cancer. The sequencing here drew on peripheral blood, taken from a patient treated with photon-based radiotherapy. CDR3 residues: CASKVGKNTEAFF. In DNA, the CDR3 is TGTGCCAGCAAAGTAGGCAAGAACACTGAAGCTTTCTTT.